The 26 T cell receptor beta chains below come from one sample, sequenced in a study of shared clonotypes between healthy human individuals. The table came from immunoSEQ multiplex PCR; TCRdb's copy has only in-frame clones and leaves some out. The sample includes millions of clones, 93% seen only once; the top ten take over 1.5%. The naive CD8 population came from CD45RO-negative cells selected for CCR7, without terminally differentiated effector memory CD45RA+ cells. The source material was naive CD8+ T cells from PBMCs. The receptors shown here come from a man between 18 and 35 years old in good health. Some clones in this sample may be carry-over from other donors' samples.

The V call is TRBV28, the J call TRBJ2-3, with D possibly TRBD2 on 5 matching bases. The CDR3 extends over 15 amino acids. The germline V gene has CDR1 MDHEN and CDR2 SYDVKM. V was cut by 3 bases and J by 1 base, with 11 bases left in between. The CDR3 DNA is TGTGCCAGCAGTTTCCCCTTTAGCGGCACAGATACGCAGTATTTT. Its translation is CASSFPFSGTDTQYF.

The rearrangement joins TRBV5-4 to TRBJ2-1; 9 nucleotides align to TRBD2. This CDR3 spans 15 amino acids. The V segment lost 6 bases and the J segment 6 bases; nucleotides outside the gene matches: 10. The germline gives CDR1 SGHNT, CDR2 YYREEE (reference sequence). The CDR3 region is CASTLLAGGGNEQFF. The CDR3 bases are TGTGCCAGCACCCTTCTCGCGGGGGGGGGCAATGAGCAGTTCTTC.

The chain uses TRBV7-9 and TRBJ2-1; 14 nucleotides agree with TRBD2. J was trimmed by 8 bases and V by 0 bases; bases with no gene match: 3. CDR1 is SEHNR, CDR2 FQNEAQ, per germline (reference sequence). This CDR3 has 16 residues. CDR3 bases: TGTGCCAGCAGCTTAGCGATGGGACTAGCGGGAGATGAGCAGTTCTTC. The encoded protein is CASSLAMGLAGDEQFF.

CDR3 protein: CASSPAGLGIDTQYF. The CDR3 DNA follows: TGCGCCAGCAGCCCGGCGGGACTAGGGATAGATACGCAGTATTTT. This rearrangement joins TRBV5-1 to TRBJ2-3; 8 nucleotides line up with TRBD2. The V gene's germline CDR1 is SGHRS and CDR2 YFSETQ. The length of the CDR3 is 15 residues. V lost 4 bases and J lost 5; bases outside the gene matches: 9.

V usage is TRBV19 and J usage is TRBJ1-4, with 9 bases aligning to TRBD1. The germline gives CDR1 LNHDA, CDR2 SQIVND (reference sequence). CDR3 length: 15 residues. V was pared by 5 bases and J by 8 bases, with 9 bases of the junction left unmatched. CDR3 sequence reads: CASSARDRAGEKLFF. In DNA form, the CDR3 reads TGTGCCAGTAGTGCGAGGGACAGGGCGGGAGAAAAACTGTTTTTT.

Worth noting for this clone: A read error may produce the germline difference seen at one junction end. The same CDR3 arises from other DNA sequences in this sample as well. The chain uses TRBV4-3 and TRBJ1-2; TRBD1 is a possible D gene (5 bases). The CDR3 sequence is 14 residues long. In germline, CDR1 is LGHNA, CDR2 YSLEER. The chain's CDR3 is CASSQVGGDYGYTF. The DNA of the CDR3 is TGCGCCAGCAGTCAAGTTGGGGGGGACTATGGCTACACCTTC.

The V gene is TRBV7-8, the J gene TRBJ2-7, with a tentative D call TRBD2 (5 bases). The V and J ends lost 2 bases and 5 bases respectively, with 13 bases between them. Germline assignment: CDR1 SGHVS and CDR2 FQNEAQ. The CDR3 length is 14 residues. The chain's CDR3 is CASSLLGSAHEQYF. CDR3 nucleotides: TGTGCCAGCAGCTTACTGGGTAGCGCACACGAGCAGTACTTC. The complete variable domain, with remaining parts taken from reference TRBV7-8 and TRBJ2-7, reads GAGVSQSPRYKVAKRGQDVALRCDPISGHVSLFWYQQALGQGPEFLTYFQNEAQLDKSGLPSDRFFAERPEGSVSTLKIQRTQQEDSAVYLCASSLLGSAHEQYFGPGTRLTVT.

This clone was picked up a small number of times. The chain recombines TRBV28 with TRBJ1-1; unclear D gene. Germline V gene data show CDR1 as MDHEN and CDR2 as SYDVKM. This CDR3 comprises 16 residues. V lost 6 bases to trimming and J lost 0 bases, with 17 bases between them. The CDR3 sequence is CASRLLLQLMNTEAFF. In nucleotides, the CDR3 is TGTGCCAGCAGACTCCTCCTACAACTGATGAACACTGAAGCTTTCTTT.

This clone was observed a single time. The genes are TRBV4-2 and TRBJ1-2; D gene ambiguous. The CDR3 has 11 amino acids. Germline V gene lookup returns CDR1 LGHNA and CDR2 YNFKEQ. The V end was cut by 3 bases, the J end by 8 bases, with 7 bases between. Here the CDR3 DNA reads TGTGCCAGCAGCCACTCCGGGGGCTACACCTTC. Translation: CASSHSGGYTF.

The chain uses TRBV2 and TRBJ2-3, with TRBD2 as a possible D gene (5 bases). The CDR3 contains 16 residues. The V gene's germline CDR1 is SNHLY and CDR2 FYNNEI. V lost 8 bases and J 2 bases, leaving 20 bases between the germline ends. Here the CDR3 DNA reads TGTGCCAGCCTCCGGCGGTCCGGAGGCCCCACAGATACGCAGTATTTT. Translation: CASLRRSGGPTDTQYF.

The rearrangement joins TRBV10-2 to TRBJ1-1; D is unclear. Between the trimmed V and J ends, which lost 7 bases and 0 bases, there was a span of 21 bases. This CDR3 is built from 17 residues. Germline assignment: CDR1 WSHSY and CDR2 SAAADI. CDR3 residues: CASKLSASPNLNTEAFF. In nucleotides, the CDR3 is TGCGCCAGCAAACTCTCCGCGTCCCCTAACTTGAACACTGAAGCTTTCTTT.

The chain carries TRBV27 and TRBJ2-7; D might be TRBD1 or TRBD2, each matching 5 bases. Deletions cut 5 bases from V and 5 bases from J, with 16 bases between. CDR3 length: 14 residues. Germline CDR1 and CDR2: MNHEY and SMNVEV (reference sequence). The CDR3 loop reads CASSLRDPRHEQYF. CDR3 bases: TGTGCCAGCAGTCTACGGGACCCCCGCCACGAGCAGTACTTC.

This chain's CDR3 is CASSPSPGAREQYF. The CDR3 DNA is TGTGCCAGCAGCCCTTCCCCGGGAGCTCGCGAGCAGTACTTC. The rearrangement links TRBV28 to TRBJ2-7; D possibly corresponds to TRBD2 (6 bases). The CDR3 is 14 residues long. Germline V gene lookup returns CDR1 MDHEN and CDR2 SYDVKM. V lost 6 bases to trimming and J lost 6 bases, with 18 bases between them.

Remarks on this clone: The junction differs from germline at one of its ends, possibly a read error. The chain couples TRBV2 to TRBJ2-7, with 7 nucleotides matching TRBD1. This CDR3 has 15 amino acids. Germline CDR1 is SNHLY and CDR2 is FYNNEI. In nucleotides, the CDR3 is TGTGCCAGCAGGGAAGGACAGGATAGCTCCTACGAGCAGTACTTC. It yields the protein CASREGQDSSYEQYF.

This chain connects TRBV7-9 to TRBJ2-2; maybe TRBD1 (6 bases). This CDR3 contains 14 residues. Germline CDR1 reads SEHNR; CDR2 reads FQNEAQ (reference sequence). V was cut by 2 bases and J by 5 bases, with 9 bases left in between. The CDR3 nucleotides read TGTGCCAGCAGCTTAAAAAGGGGGACCGGGGAGCTGTTTTTT. This codes for CASSLKRGTGELFF.

With regard to this clone: Distinct nucleotide sequences in the sample also encode this CDR3. This chain uses TRBV7-9 with TRBJ2-7, with D possibly TRBD1 on 5 matching bases. Trimming left V 5 bases short and J 2 bases short, with 7 bases between. This CDR3 region has 12 residues. CDR1 is SEHNR, CDR2 FQNEAQ, per germline (reference sequence). CDR3 loop: CASSTDTYEQYF. The CDR3 region has the DNA TGTGCCAGCAGCACGGACACCTACGAGCAGTACTTC.

V and J are TRBV15 and TRBJ2-5; D call uncertain. V dropped 3 bases and J dropped 3 bases, with 5 bases sitting between them. Germline values: CDR1 LNHNV, CDR2 YYDKDF (reference sequence). This CDR3 region has 12 residues. The CDR3 spells CATSSLKETQYF. The DNA for the CDR3 is TGTGCCACCAGCAGCTTAAAAGAGACCCAGTACTTC. Full variable domain (outside the CDR3, taken from reference TRBV15 and TRBJ2-5): DAMVIQNPRYQVTQFGKPVTLSCSQTLNHNVMYWYQQKSSQAPKLLFHYYDKDFNNEADTPDNFQSRRPNTSFCFLDIRSPGLGDTAMYLCATSSLKETQYFGPGTRLLVL.

The chain employs TRBV27 and TRBJ2-7; the D call may be TRBD1 or TRBD2 (6 bases each). Germline V lookup: CDR1 MNHEY, CDR2 SMNVEV (reference sequence). Trimming left V 2 bases short and J 5 bases short, with 13 bases between. The CDR3 is 14 residues long. The CDR3 loop reads CASSLVGGGNEQYF. CDR3 in DNA: TGTGCCAGCAGTTTAGTCGGGGGCGGCAACGAGCAGTACTTC.

The chain is built from TRBV5-1 and TRBJ2-6; D possibly corresponds to TRBD2 (5 bases). Trimming shortened V by 4 bases and J by 3 bases, and 17 bases separated the two germline ends. This CDR3 has 17 amino acids. CDR1 and CDR2 (germline): SGHRS, YFSETQ. The CDR3 nucleotides are TGCGCCAGCAGCGGGTGGAGGTCCGAGGTTGGGGCCAACGTCCTGACTTTC. Translating gives CASSGWRSEVGANVLTF.

The rearrangement joins TRBV29-1 to TRBJ1-2, with D perhaps TRBD1 (5 bases). Trimming removed 4 bases at V and 4 bases at J, with 22 bases between. CDR3 size: 16 residues. Germline lookup yields CDR1 SQVTM and CDR2 ANQGSEA. The CDR3 nucleotides read TGCAGCGTTGGGGGGGAGGGTACGGAGGAGGTCTATGGCTACACCTTC. Translation: CSVGGEGTEEVYGYTF.

V and J are TRBV27 and TRBJ2-1; perhaps TRBD1 as D (6 bases). Per the germline V gene, CDR1 is MNHEY and CDR2 is SMNVEV (reference sequence). The CDR3 length is 13 residues. With 5 bases removed from V and 15 bases from J, the gap between germline ends came to 20 bases. For the CDR3, the DNA is TGTGCCAGCAGTCCCTCCGGACACAGGGCATTGTTCTTC. It is translated as CASSPSGHRALFF.

V is TRBV28 and J is TRBJ2-6; D is perhaps TRBD2 (6 bases). CDR1 is MDHEN and CDR2 is SYDVKM in the germline V gene. V shed 5 bases and J shed 2 bases, with 25 bases lying between them. The CDR3 contains 20 residues. CDR3 sequence reads: CASSSLSVAEFAPGANVLTF. The CDR3 DNA sequence: TGTGCCAGCAGTAGCCTATCGGTAGCGGAGTTCGCTCCTGGGGCCAACGTCCTGACTTTC.

This rearrangement joins TRBV6-5 to TRBJ2-7; tentative D call: TRBD1 (6 bases). Germline-derived CDR1 and CDR2 are MNHEY and SVGAGI. This CDR3 is built from 15 residues. The V end lost 5 bases, the J end lost 0 bases, and 14 bases lay between the germline ends. The DNA of the CDR3 is TGTGCCAGCAGTCCCGACAGGTTCAGCTCCTACGAGCAGTACTTC. It translates to CASSPDRFSSYEQYF.

This clone was counted only a few times. The chain has TRBV9 and TRBJ1-2; 12 bases align to TRBD1. The CDR3 covers 15 residues. Germline V lookup: CDR1 SGDLS, CDR2 YYNGEE. The V and J ends lost 4 bases and 5 bases, in that order; junction bases with no gene match: 6. This CDR3 reads CASSTGQGAKYGYTF. In DNA form, the CDR3 reads TGTGCCAGCAGCACGGGACAGGGGGCAAAGTATGGCTACACCTTC.

The V and J genes are TRBV29-1 and TRBJ2-2, with a possible D match to TRBD1 (5 bases). CDR1 is SQVTM, CDR2 ANQGSEA, per germline. With 6 bases removed from V and 7 bases from J, the gap between germline ends came to 12 bases. This CDR3 is 12 amino acids long. The CDR3 sequence: CSVVGPGGELFF. Written as DNA, the CDR3 is TGCAGCGTGGTGGGGCCTGGCGGGGAGCTGTTTTTT.

This sequence joins TRBV5-1 and TRBJ2-3; 9 nucleotides align to TRBD2. With 4 bases clipped from V and 2 bases from J, the junction kept 14 bases outside the gene matches. CDR3 length equals 18 residues. In germline, CDR1 is SGHRS, CDR2 YFSETQ. CDR3 loop: CASSDNDRLADDTDTQYF. In DNA form, the CDR3 reads TGCGCCAGCAGCGACAACGACCGACTAGCGGATGACACAGATACGCAGTATTTT.